A single sample is the source of the 8 T cell receptor beta chains below, sequenced in a study of cytomegalovirus exposure and HLA in healthy donors. PCR used 60 Vbeta primers and 13 Jbeta primers. This table comes from immunoSEQ multiplex PCR, and its TCRdb copy is limited to in-frame clones, with some not included. This table lists more than 60,000 clones. Material: PBMCs. The receptors derive from a boy under 18 in good health and CMV-seronegative.

This chain joins TRBV7-8 and TRBJ2-2, with D possibly matching TRBD1 (7 bases). V lost 11 bases, J lost 6 bases, and 10 bases lay in between. Germline V gives CDR1 SGHVS, CDR2 FQNEAQ. This CDR3 has 11 residues. CDR3 residues: CAGGTAGELFF. As DNA, the CDR3 is TGTGCCGGCGGGACAGCCGGGGAGCTGTTTTTT. Full variable domain (rest looked up from reference TRBV7-8 and TRBJ2-2): GAGVSQSPRYKVAKRGQDVALRCDPISGHVSLFWYQQALGQGPEFLTYFQNEAQLDKSGLPSDRFFAERPEGSVSTLKIQRTQQEDSAVYLCAGGTAGELFFGEGSRLTVL.

The J gene is TRBJ1-1, the V gene TRBV5-6; perhaps TRBD1 as D (6 bases). CDR1 and CDR2 (germline): SGHDT, YYEEEE. The CDR3 is 14 amino acids. V was trimmed by 0 bases and J by 10 bases, leaving 16 bases between them. CDR3 sequence reads: CASSLGVTGHGAFF. As DNA, the CDR3 is TGTGCCAGCAGCTTGGGGGTTACAGGGCACGGAGCTTTCTTT.

The rearrangement joins TRBV11-1 to TRBJ2-3; possible D gene TRBD1, 6 bases. This CDR3 is 14 amino acids long. V was shortened by 4 bases and J by 1 base, with 9 bases between the two germline ends. In germline, CDR1 is SGHAT, CDR2 FQDESV (reference sequence). This CDR3 is CASSYRVGTDTQYF. The CDR3, as DNA: TGTGCCAGCAGCTACAGGGTGGGCACAGATACGCAGTATTTT.

The V and J genes are TRBV9 and TRBJ2-1, with TRBD2 matching over 9 bases. The J segment lost 7 bases and the V segment lost 3 bases, leaving 14 bases of the junction unmatched. This CDR3 has 17 amino acids. Per germline, CDR1 SGDLS and CDR2 YYNGEE. The CDR3 bases are TGTGCCAGCAGCGACCACGATGGGCGGGGGGGCAAGAATGAGCAGTTCTTC. Amino acids: CASSDHDGRGGKNEQFF.

The rearrangement uses TRBV19 and TRBJ2-7; 8 bases match TRBD1. Germline lookup yields CDR1 LNHDA and CDR2 SQIVND (reference sequence). The V and J ends lost 5 bases and 7 bases, in that order; junction bases with no gene match: 13. This CDR3 is 15 amino acids long. The CDR3 bases are TGTGCCAGTAGTTCATGGTCGGACAGGGTTGGTGAGCAGTACTTC. Protein: CASSSWSDRVGEQYF.

This rearrangement joins TRBV7-9 to TRBJ1-2; D is unclear. CDR3 length: 14 amino acids. Per germline, CDR1 SEHNR and CDR2 FQNEAQ (reference sequence). The V and J ends lost 1 base and 8 bases respectively, with 14 bases between them. In DNA, the CDR3 is TGTGCCAGCAGCTTAGGGAAGCAAATTAGCGGCTACACCTTC. Its protein product is CASSLGKQISGYTF. Drawing the rest from reference TRBV7-9 and TRBJ1-2, the complete variable domain is DTGVSQNPRHKITKRGQNVTFRCDPISEHNRLYWYRQTLGQGPEFLTYFQNEAQLEKSRLLSDRFSAERPKGSFSTLEIQRTEQGDSAMYLCASSLGKQISGYTFGSGTRLTVV.

This rearrangement joins TRBV14 to TRBJ2-7; 8 nucleotides agree with TRBD2. The CDR3 sequence is 15 residues long. With 2 bases clipped from V and 2 bases from J, the junction kept 5 bases outside the gene matches. Germline V gene lookup returns CDR1 SGHDN and CDR2 FVKESK. The CDR3 DNA reads as TGTGCCAGCAGCCAATTTAGCGGGGCTACCTACGAGCAGTACTTC. This codes for CASSQFSGATYEQYF.

The V gene is TRBV7-9, the J gene TRBJ2-7; D is possibly TRBD2 (5 bases). CDR1 and CDR2 from the germline V gene are SEHNR and FQNEAQ (reference sequence). V was clipped by 3 bases and J by 7 bases, with 10 bases between them. The CDR3 consists of 12 residues. The CDR3 DNA reads TGTGCCAGCAGCTTCCTCGGGGAAGAGCAGTACTTC. This translates into CASSFLGEEQYF.